This passage covers 10 T cell receptor beta chains from one sample sequenced in a study of CD8 T cells in Susac syndrome. RNA was extracted with the RNeasy kit, and a quantity of about 0.45 to 1 ug was reverse transcribed using random hexamers. One entry per CDR3 protein results from TCRdb running MiXCR on the immunoSEQ multiplex PCR reads. The repertoire includes approximately 190,000 distinct CDR3 sequences, approximately 94% of them detected once, and 0.098% sits in the top ten. Material for sequencing was CD4+ T cells from PBMCs. The receptors shown here come from a human donor with Susac syndrome.

This chain joins TRBV20-1 and TRBJ2-7; 11 bases line up with TRBD2. The CDR3 extends over 15 amino acids. The germline CDR1 and CDR2 sequences are DFQATT and SNEGSKA (reference sequence). Germline trimming cut 0 bases from V and 4 bases from J; bases unmatched to any gene: 5. CDR3 bases: TGCAGTGCTAGAGATCCTAGCGGGGGGTATTACGAGCAGTACTTC. Its translation is CSARDPSGGYYEQYF.

This chain connects TRBV12-3 or TRBV12-4 to TRBJ2-5, with TRBD2 matching 9 bases. CDR3 length equals 16 residues. V lost 7 bases and J lost 1; bases outside the gene matches: 10. The CDR3 region has the DNA TGTGCCAGCACCCAACGGACTAGCGCTTTCCAAGAGACCCAGTACTTC. Protein product: CASTQRTSAFQETQYF.

This chain connects TRBV5-1 to TRBJ2-7; D remains ambiguous. V was trimmed by 1 base and J by 3 bases, leaving 8 bases between them. The CDR3 is made up of 13 amino acids. Germline lookup yields CDR1 SGHRS and CDR2 YFSETQ. CDR3 sequence: CASSLIQDYEQYF. DNA for the CDR3: TGCGCCAGCAGCTTGATACAAGACTACGAGCAGTACTTC. The full variable domain, with the rest looked up from reference TRBV5-1 and TRBJ2-7, is KAGVTQTPRYLIKTRGQQVTLSCSPISGHRSVSWYQQTPGQGLQFLFEYFSETQRNKGNFPGRFSGRQFSNSRSEMNVSTLELGDSALYLCASSLIQDYEQYFGPGTRLTVT.

The chain recombines TRBV20-1 with TRBJ1-4; D remains unclear. This CDR3 has 12 amino acids. The V gene's germline CDR1 is DFQATT and CDR2 SNEGSKA (reference sequence). With 7 bases removed from V and 3 bases from J, the gap between germline ends came to 9 bases. The CDR3 sequence: CSGTQSNEKLFF. The CDR3 coding sequence is TGCAGTGGAACACAGTCTAATGAAAAACTGTTTTTT.

The V gene is TRBV28, the J gene TRBJ2-5, with a tentative D call TRBD2 (6 bases). Trimming removed 6 bases at V and 4 bases at J, with 12 bases between. Looked up from germline, CDR1 is MDHEN and CDR2 is SYDVKM. This CDR3 has 13 amino acids. The CDR3 region is CASSPDYRETQYF. As DNA, the CDR3 is TGTGCCAGCAGCCCGGACTATCGAGAGACCCAGTACTTC. Together with reference TRBV28 and TRBJ2-5, the CDR3 gives the full variable domain: DVKVTQSSRYLVKRTGEKVFLECVQDMDHENMFWYRQDPGLGLRLIYFSYDVKMKEKGDIPEGYSVSREKKERFSLILESASTNQTSMYLCASSPDYRETQYFGPGTRLLVL.

The J gene is TRBJ2-5, the V gene TRBV30, with 12 nucleotides matching TRBD1. J lost 5 bases, V lost 7 bases, and 2 bases had no gene match. The germline V gene has CDR1 GTSNPN and CDR2 SVGIG (reference sequence). The CDR3 is made up of 12 amino acids. This CDR3 is CASGTGGETQYF. In DNA, the CDR3 is TGTGCCTCCGGGACAGGGGGCGAGACCCAGTACTTC.

The CDR3 region has the DNA TGTGCCAGCAGCCAAGGGCTAGGACGCCGAAACACCATATATTTT. This sequence encodes CASSQGLGRRNTIYF. The chain has TRBV14 and TRBJ1-3; D is unresolved. CDR1 and CDR2 from the germline V gene are SGHDN and FVKESK. The CDR3 has 15 residues. Trimming stripped 1 base from V and 5 bases from J, with 12 bases between. The whole variable domain, filled in from reference TRBV14 and TRBJ1-3, reads EAGVTQFPSHSVIEKGQTVTLRCDPISGHDNLYWYRRVMGKEIKFLLHFVKESKQDESGMPNNRFLAERTGGTYSTLKVQPAELEDSGVYFCASSQGLGRRNTIYFGEGSWLTVV.

The chain uses TRBV20-1 and TRBJ1-5; perhaps TRBD1 as D (6 bases). The CDR3 is 16 amino acids. Trimming stripped 3 bases from V and 1 base from J, with 16 bases between. Germline CDR1 DFQATT, CDR2 SNEGSKA (reference sequence). The CDR3 nucleotides are TGCAGTGCTAGCCAGGGGTCCGGTTTGAGCAATCAGCCCCAGCATTTT. Translated: CSASQGSGLSNQPQHF.

This sequence joins TRBV30 and TRBJ1-1; tentative D call: TRBD1 (5 bases). Trimming cost V 1 base and J 1 base, with 13 bases left between them. CDR1 is GTSNPN, CDR2 SVGIG, per germline (reference sequence). CDR3 length: 15 amino acids. CDR3 sequence (DNA): TGTGCCTGGAGTGGGGCCCCAAGGGGGAACACTGAAGCTTTCTTT. Its protein is CAWSGAPRGNTEAFF.

This chain links TRBV19 with TRBJ1-2, with 8 bases aligning to TRBD1. V shed 5 bases and J 2 bases; nucleotides not matched to a gene: 7. Per germline, CDR1 LNHDA and CDR2 SQIVND (reference sequence). The CDR3 has 15 residues. CDR3 sequence reads: CASSFRTGRNYGYTF. CDR3 DNA sequence: TGTGCCAGTAGTTTCCGGACAGGGAGAAACTATGGCTACACCTTC.